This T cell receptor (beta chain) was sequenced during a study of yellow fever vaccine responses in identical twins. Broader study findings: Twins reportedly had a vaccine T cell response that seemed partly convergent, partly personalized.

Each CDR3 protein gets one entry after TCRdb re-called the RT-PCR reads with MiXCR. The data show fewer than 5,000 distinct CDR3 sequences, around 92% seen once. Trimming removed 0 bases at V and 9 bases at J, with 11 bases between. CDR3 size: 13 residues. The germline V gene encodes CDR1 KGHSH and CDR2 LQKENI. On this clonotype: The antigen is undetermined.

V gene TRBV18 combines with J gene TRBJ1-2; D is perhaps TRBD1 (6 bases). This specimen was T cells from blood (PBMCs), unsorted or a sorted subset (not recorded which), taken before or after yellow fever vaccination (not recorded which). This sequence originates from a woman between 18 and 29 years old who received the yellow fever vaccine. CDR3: CASSPPPGDRYTF. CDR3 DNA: TGTGCCAGCTCACCACCGCCAGGGGATCGCTACACCTTC.